The rows below give T cell receptor beta chains drawn from one sample of a study of vaccination and CD4 T cells after COVID-19. These TCRs are of unknown antigen specificity. A single record per CDR3 protein comes from TCRdb applying MiXCR to the PCR reads. The profile shows about 12,000 distinct CDR3 sequences, roughly 38% of them singletons. The sequenced material came from cultured CD4+ T cells from blood. These receptors originate from a human donor with COVID-19. Each CDR3 is given without its conserved first and last residue.

v_gene	j_gene	CDR3aa
TRBV19	TRBJ2-4	ASSSRLAGGPNIQY
TRBV6-1	TRBJ2-2	ASRRGQGRTGELF
TRBV4-1	TRBJ2-4	ASSPTGAVGKNIQY
TRBV10-3	TRBJ1-1	AISGRAYTEAF
TRBV20-1	TRBJ2-2	SARYRTNTGELF
TRBV5-8	TRBJ2-4	ASSFGTAKNIQY
TRBV6-5	TRBJ2-7	ASSYLGREQY
TRBV15	TRBJ2-2	ATSRDSGAGRAGELF
TRBV7-6	TRBJ1-2	ASSFLQGDGYT
TRBV15	TRBJ2-6	ATSRGGVGATGANVLT
TRBV6-5	TRBJ2-4	ASSYSGINIGGKNIQY
TRBV6-1	TRBJ1-1	ASSLDRVAAF
TRBV19	TRBJ1-2	ASKGPANYGYT
TRBV6-1	TRBJ1-4	ASSPWDKATNEKLF
TRBV11-2	TRBJ2-1	ASSLGTAGVLEQF
TRBV12-3/TRBV12-4	TRBJ2-5	ASSLFQETQY
TRBV7-6	TRBJ1-1	ASSLTRWNTEAF
TRBV6-5	TRBJ1-1	ASSYSSTEAF